These T cell receptor beta chains were read from a single sample in a study of beta chain features in type 1 diabetes. Produced via immunoSEQ multiplex PCR; TCRdb's table is partial and in-frame only. Of 400,000 to 600,000 clones listed, around 30% are singletons. The sample consisted of naive CD4+ T cells from blood. The receptors were sampled from a man between 18 and 35 years old in good health. The CDR3 runs from the conserved cysteine through the conserved F or W. A D gene is named only where the DNA matches it firmly. The size of a clone is reported for some rows only, either as once, few or many, or as a class for expanded clones.

clone size,J gene,V gene,D gene,CDR3 DNA,CDR3 protein
few,TRBJ2-5,TRBV30,TRBD2,TGTGCCTGGAGGACTAGCGGGAGTGCAGAGACCCAGTACTTC,CAWRTSGSAETQYF
-,TRBJ2-7,TRBV9,-,TGTGCCAGCAGCGTAGGAGTAGCAAACTACGAGCAGTACTTC,CASSVGVANYEQYF
few,TRBJ1-3,TRBV2,-,TGTGCCAGCAGCACAGAGTTTGGAAACACCATATATTTT,CASSTEFGNTIYF
-,TRBJ2-3,TRBV29-1,-,TGCAGCGTTGAGGGGGGGCCGGGAGCCCCCACAGATACGCAGTATTTT,CSVEGGPGAPTDTQYF
-,TRBJ2-1,TRBV28,-,TGTGCCAGCACCGGAGCTGGTAGGGATGAGCAGTTCTTC,CASTGAGRDEQFF
-,TRBJ2-1,TRBV30,-,TGTGCCTGGACAGGGTCGTACAATGAGCAGTTCTTC,CAWTGSYNEQFF
few,TRBJ2-3,TRBV6-1,TRBD2,TGTGCCAGCAGTGAAAAGCTTACTAGCGGGAGCCGCGGCCATAGCACAGATACGCAGTATTTT,CASSEKLTSGSRGHSTDTQYF
few,TRBJ2-5,TRBV7-9,-,TGTGCCAGCAGCTTATCGGGGGAGACCCAGTACTTC,CASSLSGETQYF
-,TRBJ2-1,TRBV4-3,-,TGCGCCAGCAGCCAAGTGGGCCACTTGGAATACAATGAGCAGTTCTTC,CASSQVGHLEYNEQFF
-,TRBJ2-1,TRBV25-1,TRBD2,TGTGCCAGCAGTGACGATAGCGGGAGCTCCTACAATGAGCAGTTCTTC,CASSDDSGSSYNEQFF
-,TRBJ2-7,TRBV6-5,-,TGTGCCAGCAGTTACCGGCAGGGCTACGAGCAGTACTTC,CASSYRQGYEQYF
few,TRBJ2-3,TRBV5-4,-,TGTGCCAGCAGCTTGGCCTCTATTGCAGATACGCAGTATTTT,CASSLASIADTQYF
-,TRBJ1-1,TRBV9,-,TGTGCCAGCAGCGTAGGGGACAAGAACACTGAAGCTTTCTTT,CASSVGDKNTEAFF
-,TRBJ2-7,TRBV7-2,TRBD1,TGTGCCAGCAGCTTCGGCGGGACAGGACGGGCCGAGCAGTACTTC,CASSFGGTGRAEQYF
few,TRBJ2-2,TRBV9,-,TGTGCCAGCAGCGTGCGGGTATACACCGGGGAGCTGTTTTTT,CASSVRVYTGELFF
once,TRBJ2-6,TRBV28,-,TGTGCCAGCAGTTTTGTCAAATACTCTGGGGCCAACGTCCTGACTTTC,CASSFVKYSGANVLTF
few,TRBJ2-3,TRBV28,-,TGTGCCAGCAGTGCCGGGCCCCGCGGAGATACGCAGTATTTT,CASSAGPRGDTQYF
-,TRBJ2-1,TRBV27,TRBD2,TGTGCCAGCAGTTTCGGACTAGCAGGAGCGACTTTTGGCAATGAGCAGTTCTTC,CASSFGLAGATFGNEQFF
-,TRBJ2-1,TRBV18,TRBD1,TGTGCCAGCTCACCCGACAGGGATGAGCAGTTCTTC,CASSPDRDEQFF
-,TRBJ2-3,TRBV10-3,TRBD2,TGTGCCATCAGTGAGGTACTAGCGGGAGGAGATACGCAGTATTTT,CAISEVLAGGDTQYF
-,TRBJ1-1,TRBV10-3,-,TGTGCCATCAGCCATGGCGGGAACACTGAAGCTTTCTTT,CAISHGGNTEAFF
-,TRBJ2-1,TRBV10-3,TRBD2,TGTGCCATCAGTGTACTAGCGGCCTCCTACAATGAGCAGTTCTTC,CAISVLAASYNEQFF
-,TRBJ2-1,TRBV7-8,-,TGTGCCAGCAGATCCCTTGGCTCCTACAATGAGCAGTTCTTC,CASRSLGSYNEQFF
-,TRBJ2-3,TRBV15,-,TGTGCCACCAGCAGAAATAAACAGGGCACAGATACGCAGTATTTT,CATSRNKQGTDTQYF
-,TRBJ2-3,TRBV9,TRBD1,TGTGCCAGCGGACAGGGAGGAACAGATACGCAGTATTTT,CASGQGGTDTQYF
-,TRBJ2-5,TRBV5-1,-,TGCGCCAGCAGCTTGGCCCCACTAGAGACCCAGTACTTC,CASSLAPLETQYF
few,TRBJ2-5,TRBV4-2,-,TGTGCCAGCAGCCACGGCGACGGGTACCAAGAGACCCAGTACTTC,CASSHGDGYQETQYF
-,TRBJ2-1,TRBV18,-,TGTGCCAGCTCACCATCCCTCGGGGCGGATACCTACAATGAGCAGTTCTTC,CASSPSLGADTYNEQFF